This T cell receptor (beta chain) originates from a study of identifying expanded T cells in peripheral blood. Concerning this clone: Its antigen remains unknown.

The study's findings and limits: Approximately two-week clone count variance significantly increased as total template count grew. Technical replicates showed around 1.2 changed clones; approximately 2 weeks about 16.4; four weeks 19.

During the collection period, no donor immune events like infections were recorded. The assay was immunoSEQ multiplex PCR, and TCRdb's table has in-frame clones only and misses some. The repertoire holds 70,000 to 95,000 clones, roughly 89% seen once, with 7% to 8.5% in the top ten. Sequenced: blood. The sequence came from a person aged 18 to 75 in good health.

The CDR3 region is CAWDFGTGDYGYTF. CDR3 in DNA: TGTGCCTGGGATTTCGGGACAGGAGATTATGGCTACACCTTC. V is TRBV30 and J is TRBJ1-2; TRBD1 matches at 8 bases. Germline-derived CDR1 and CDR2 are GTSNPN and SVGIG (reference sequence). This CDR3 comprises 14 residues. V was pared by 5 bases and J by 5 bases, with 10 bases of the junction left unmatched.